This T cell receptor beta chain was identified in a study of spatial heterogeneity in lung cancer. As for the study in general: Beta-chain sequences consistently outnumbered alpha-chain sequences in detection. Study-wide findings and caveats: Estimated coverage of tumor T cells was about 7% for alpha and less than 15% for beta chains. The numbers of ubiquitous and regional expanded TCRs correlated with ubiquitous and regional nonsynonymous mutations, respectively. Expanded intratumoral alpha and beta TCR counts tracked tumor mutation counts.

Time point: sample taken at primary tumor resection. Unsorted whole RNA samples from tumor, nontumor lung or frozen PBMC were sequenced. Germline assignment: CDR1 MGHRA and CDR2 YSYEKL. The junction had 2 bases not matched to a gene; V was cut back by 0 bases and J by 0 bases. The CDR3 sequence is 17 residues long. TCRdb re-called the 5' RACE reads through MiXCR, storing one row per CDR3 protein. This sample has approximately 20,000 distinct CDR3 sequences, with 2.8% found just once. In this sample, this clonotype turned up many times. Its specificity is unknown. This clonotype was obtained from a male donor with early-stage non-small cell lung cancer. The chain uses TRBV4-1 and TRBJ2-6, with TRBD2 matching 7 bases. This specimen was lung tumor tissue, taken at surgery. The chain's CDR3 is CASSQEGGSSGANVLTF. The CDR3, as DNA: TGCGCCAGCAGCCAAGAAGGCGGGAGCTCTGGGGCCAACGTCCTGACTTTC.